The 9 T cell receptor beta chains listed next were all sequenced from one sample in a study of cytomegalovirus exposure and HLA in healthy donors. Sequenced by immunoSEQ multiplex PCR; TCRdb stores in-frame clones only, minus some. The sample holds under 200,000 clones, 91% seen once. Sequencing used PBMCs. The origin of the receptors is a woman between 18 and 30 years old in good health and CMV-seropositive.

This chain connects TRBV15 to TRBJ2-7; TRBD1 aligns across 7 bases. This CDR3 region has 15 residues. With 3 bases clipped from V and 3 bases from J, the junction kept 8 bases outside the gene matches. From germline, CDR1 is LNHNV and CDR2 YYDKDF (reference sequence). CDR3 in amino acids: CATSSVDRANYEQYF. CDR3 in DNA: TGTGCCACCAGCAGTGTCGACAGGGCCAACTACGAGCAGTACTTC.

The V and J genes are TRBV6-6 and TRBJ2-3, with TRBD1 as a possible D gene (6 bases). The CDR3 loop spans 14 amino acids. Per germline, CDR1 MNHNY and CDR2 SVGAGI (reference sequence). Trimming removed 6 bases at V and 4 bases at J, with 14 bases between. Here the CDR3 reads CASRKGGAADTQYF. Here the CDR3 DNA reads TGTGCCAGCAGGAAAGGGGGAGCCGCAGATACGCAGTATTTT.

The rearrangement uses TRBV15 and TRBJ1-1; D may be TRBD1 (5 bases). The CDR3 loop spans 12 amino acids. Germline values: CDR1 LNHNV, CDR2 YYDKDF (reference sequence). V shed 0 bases and J shed 9 bases, with 8 bases lying between them. The CDR3 coding sequence is TGTGCCACCAGCAGAGAGGAGGGGCAAGCTTTCTTT. Encoded protein: CATSREEGQAFF.

CDR3 DNA: TGTGCCAGCAGACCGAGGGCGCCCACATCCTACGAGCAGTACTTC. It codes for CASRPRAPTSYEQYF. The V gene is TRBV6-1, the J gene TRBJ2-7; D may be TRBD2 (5 bases). The germline CDR1 and CDR2 sequences are MNHNS and SASEGT. The germline V and J ends were trimmed by 6 bases and 1 base, with 16 bases remaining between them. The CDR3 has 15 amino acids.

V is TRBV7-9 and J is TRBJ2-7; 8 bases fit TRBD1. The trim removed 5 bases at V and 4 bases at J, leaving 4 bases unmatched. Looked up from germline, CDR1 is SEHNR and CDR2 is FQNEAQ (reference sequence). This CDR3 has 13 residues. This chain's CDR3 is CASSTGGSYEQYF. In DNA, the CDR3 is TGTGCCAGCAGCACAGGGGGTTCGTACGAGCAGTACTTC.

V and J are TRBV7-8 and TRBJ2-3, with D perhaps matching TRBD1 (5 bases). The CDR3 runs 15 residues. The V end lost 1 base, the J end lost 5 bases, and 13 bases lay between the germline ends. The germline V gene has CDR1 SGHVS and CDR2 FQNEAQ. In DNA, the CDR3 is TGTGCCAGCAGCTTAGTAGGGGTTGCTAGAGATACGCAGTATTTT. Translating it yields CASSLVGVARDTQYF.

DNA for the CDR3: TGTGCCAGCAGCTTACCTATCTCCGGGACAGGGGGCTCACCCCTCCACTTT. It translates to CASSLPISGTGGSPLHF. This chain joins TRBV7-9 and TRBJ1-6; 12 bases are shared with TRBD1. The J segment lost 10 bases and the V segment lost 2 bases, leaving 9 bases of the junction unmatched. The CDR3 is 17 residues long. Germline-derived CDR1 and CDR2 are SEHNR and FQNEAQ (reference sequence).

This clone was recorded only once. The V gene is TRBV6-1, the J gene TRBJ2-1; 8 bases fit TRBD2. Trimming took 1 base from V and 8 from J; bases not matched to a gene: 7. The CDR3 totals 15 residues. Germline V gene data show CDR1 as MNHNS and CDR2 as SASEGT. DNA of the CDR3: TGTGCCAGCAGTGAAGATACTAGCGGCCTCCATGAGCAGTTCTTC. This translates into CASSEDTSGLHEQFF.

The chain combines TRBV15 with TRBJ1-1; TRBD1 matches 8 bases. CDR3 size: 14 residues. J lost 4 bases, V lost 3 bases, and 4 bases had no gene match. Germline CDR1 is LNHNV and CDR2 is YYDKDF (reference sequence). The CDR3 region is CATSRDRAGTEAFF. Here the CDR3 DNA reads TGTGCCACCAGCAGGGACAGGGCGGGCACTGAAGCTTTCTTT.